This TCR beta chain derives from a study of shared clonotypes between healthy human individuals. About the research overall: In total, the donors were a couple of women and a few men aged 18 to 49.

V was trimmed by 1 base and J by 0 bases, leaving 4 bases between them. CDR1 is SEHNR, CDR2 FQNEAQ, per germline (reference sequence). The CDR3 runs 14 residues. Naive CD8 cells lacked CD45RO and underwent positive selection for CCR7, leaving out terminally differentiated effector memory CD45RA+ cells. Nashville, Tennessee was home to all donors, each a Caucasian adult. Generated by immunoSEQ multiplex PCR, the TCRdb table keeps only in-frame clones and is missing some. This table has about 680,000 clones, about 90% appearing once. A word on this clone: The identical CDR3 is also encoded by other nucleotide sequences in the sample.

The rearrangement links TRBV7-9 to TRBJ2-1, with D unresolved. This TCR was sampled from a man younger than 45 in good health. Sequencing used naive CD8+ T cells sorted from blood. The DNA for the CDR3 is TGTGCCAGCAGCTTAGGGGGCTCCTACAATGAGCAGTTCTTC. Residues: CASSLGGSYNEQFF.